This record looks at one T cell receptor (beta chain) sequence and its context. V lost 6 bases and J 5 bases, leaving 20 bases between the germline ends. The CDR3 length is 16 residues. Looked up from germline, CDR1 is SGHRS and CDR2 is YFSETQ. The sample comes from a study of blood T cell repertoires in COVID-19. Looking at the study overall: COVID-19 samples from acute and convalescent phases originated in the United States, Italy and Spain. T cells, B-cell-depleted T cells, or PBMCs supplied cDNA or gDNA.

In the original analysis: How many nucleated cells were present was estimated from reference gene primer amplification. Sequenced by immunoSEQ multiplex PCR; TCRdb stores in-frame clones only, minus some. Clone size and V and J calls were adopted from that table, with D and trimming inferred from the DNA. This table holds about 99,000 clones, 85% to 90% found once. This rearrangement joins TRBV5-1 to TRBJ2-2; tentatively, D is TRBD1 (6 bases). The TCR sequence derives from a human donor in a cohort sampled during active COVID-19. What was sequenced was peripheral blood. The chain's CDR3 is CASTPGQPRGTGELFF. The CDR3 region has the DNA TGCGCCAGCACCCCGGGACAACCAAGAGGGACCGGGGAGCTGTTTTTT.